This TCR beta chain was sequenced during a study of OX40 agonist ivuxolimab in advanced cancers. Findings and caveats of the study: CD8+ T cells (on average) carried more expanded clones than CD4+ T cells. Partial responders at 0.1-3.0 mg/kg showed near-lowest clonal expansion. Part of the nonresponder group also had normalized T-cell clonal expansion that was low.

Per the germline V gene, CDR1 is MNHEY and CDR2 is SMNVEV (reference sequence). V gave up 3 bases and J gave up 5 bases, with 5 bases separating them. The CDR3 is 12 residues long. Method: immunoSEQ multiplex PCR; TCRdb's copy keeps in-frame clones and lacks some. The sample lists tens of thousands of clones, about 92% seen once, with about 9.4% in the top ten. A remark on this clone: Its antigen is undetermined.

The starting material was CD4+ or CD8+ T cells sorted from blood, obtained in a trial of the OX40 agonist ivuxolimab. The sequence was collected from an adult with an advanced solid tumor such as melanoma, head and neck, liver or kidney cancer. This chain joins TRBV27 and TRBJ2-1, with no clear D. The CDR3 nucleotides read TGTGCCAGCAGTTTGTACAACAATGAGCAGTTCTTC. Its translation: CASSLYNNEQFF.